Below are 13 T cell receptor beta chains sequenced from a single sample in a study of CXCR3-negative and CXCR3-positive naive CD8 T cells. These receptors have no identified antigens. cDNA libraries for TRB were generated by 5' RACE incorporating UMI labels. For each CDR3 protein, TCRdb gives one entry from its re-call of the 5' RACE reads, without DNA. The sample table includes about 150,000 distinct CDR3 sequences. Whole-study findings and limits: More hydrophobic TRB CDR3s were found in CXCR3-positive naive cells than in CXCR3-negative naive cells.

Sequenced material: naive CXCR3+ CD8+ T cells from blood. Subset: CD45RO-CCR7+CD27+CD95- naive CD8+ T cells expressing CXCR3 (TNR3+). All receptors come from a human donor in good health. Some clones in this sample may be carry-over from other donors' samples.

This sequence joins TRBV7-9 and TRBJ2-7; TCRdb gives TRBD1 as the D gene, but with no DNA this cannot be confirmed. CDR1 and CDR2 (germline): SEHNR, FQNEAQ (reference sequence). CDR3 length equals 14 residues. CDR3 amino acids: CASRQRQGAYEQYF.

This chain links TRBV24-1 with TRBJ1-5; TCRdb designates TRBD1, a call that cannot be tested without DNA. Germline values: CDR1 KGHDR, CDR2 SFDVKD. The CDR3 is 17 amino acids. This CDR3 is CATSERPGQGAYQPQHF.

V and J are TRBV12-3 or TRBV12-4 and TRBJ2-7. The CDR3 is made up of 12 amino acids. The CDR3 is CASSLAPAEQYF.

The genes are TRBV4-3 and TRBJ2-1. CDR3 size: 14 residues. Germline V gene lookup returns CDR1 LGHNA and CDR2 YSLEER. The CDR3 is CASSQGRVDNEQFF.

The rearrangement uses TRBV20-1 and TRBJ1-6. The CDR3 consists of 16 residues. Germline V CDR1 and CDR2: DFQATT, SNEGSKA (reference sequence). The CDR3 sequence is CSARDPDNQAGLPLHF.

This chain connects TRBV19 to TRBJ2-1; checking the TCRdb D call of TRBD1 is not possible without DNA. This CDR3 has 15 amino acids. Germline CDR1 and CDR2: LNHDA and SQIVND (reference sequence). The CDR3 sequence is CASSRSGKFYIEQFF.

J is TRBJ1-1 and V is TRBV30; TCRdb returns TRBD1, unconfirmable since there is no DNA. The germline V gene encodes CDR1 GTSNPN and CDR2 SVGIG (reference sequence). The CDR3 extends over 13 amino acids. The CDR3 here is CAWILGGITEAFF. Full variable domain (missing parts from reference TRBV30 and TRBJ1-1): SQTIHQWPATLVQPVGSPLSLECTVEGTSNPNLYWYRQAAGRGLQLLFYSVGIGQISSEVPQNLSASRPQDRQFILSSKKLLLSDSGFYLCAWILGGITEAFFGQGTRLTVV.

The J gene is TRBJ2-2, the V gene TRBV5-1; checking the TCRdb D call of TRBD2 is not possible without DNA. This CDR3 contains 16 residues. Germline CDR1 reads SGHRS; CDR2 reads YFSETQ. Here the CDR3 reads CASSLWASGGTGELFF.

The V and J genes are TRBV12-3 or TRBV12-4 and TRBJ2-2; TCRdb's assignment of TRBD1 cannot be checked, as there is no DNA. The CDR3 spans 12 residues. The CDR3 spells CASSLPAGELFF.

This chain uses TRBV24-1 with TRBJ2-7. This CDR3 contains 14 residues. Germline V gives CDR1 KGHDR, CDR2 SFDVKD. The CDR3 protein is CATSDLGQPYEQYF.

CDR3 residues: CASSTTTFLAAFTDTQYF. The V call is TRBV7-9, the J call TRBJ2-3; no DNA is available, so the TRBD2 call from TCRdb remains unchecked. The germline gives CDR1 SEHNR, CDR2 FQNEAQ (reference sequence). There are 18 residues in the CDR3.

The rearrangement joins TRBV7-9 to TRBJ2-2. The CDR3 consists of 13 residues. Germline CDR1 is SEHNR and CDR2 is FQNEAQ (reference sequence). The CDR3 reads CASSATNTGELFF.

V usage is TRBV28 and J usage is TRBJ2-7; TCRdb outputs TRBD1, but without DNA this stays unchecked. Per germline, CDR1 MDHEN and CDR2 SYDVKM. The CDR3 covers 15 residues. The CDR3 spells CASSLIGDPSYEQYF.